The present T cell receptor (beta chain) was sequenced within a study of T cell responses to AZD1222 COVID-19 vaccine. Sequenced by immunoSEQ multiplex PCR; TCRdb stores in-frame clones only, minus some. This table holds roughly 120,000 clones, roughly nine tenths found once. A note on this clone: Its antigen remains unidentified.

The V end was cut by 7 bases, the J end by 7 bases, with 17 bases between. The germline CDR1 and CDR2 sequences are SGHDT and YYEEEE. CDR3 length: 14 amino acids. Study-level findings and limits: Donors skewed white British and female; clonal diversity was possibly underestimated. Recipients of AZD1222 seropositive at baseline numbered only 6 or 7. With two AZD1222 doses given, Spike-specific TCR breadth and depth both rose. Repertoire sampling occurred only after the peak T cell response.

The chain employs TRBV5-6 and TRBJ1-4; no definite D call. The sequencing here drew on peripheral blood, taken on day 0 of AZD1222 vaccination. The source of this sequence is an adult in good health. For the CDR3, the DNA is TGTGCCAGCCGAGAGGGAGGGAGAAGTGAAAAACTGTTTTTT. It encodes CASREGGRSEKLFF.